This is a list of T cell receptor beta chains from one sample in a study of technical replicates of blood from a few donors. Clones were sequenced by immunoSEQ multiplex PCR, and TCRdb holds only the in-frame ones, with some missing. The sample holds around 80,000 clones, 70% to 90% seen once. Source material: T cells isolated from PBMCs. The receptors were gathered from a human donor in good health. Both conserved end residues are part of each CDR3. A D gene is named only where the DNA matches it firmly. Clone size, where shown, is once, few, many, or a class for clones that have expanded.

J gene,clone size,V gene,D gene,CDR3 DNA,CDR3 protein
TRBJ2-2,NA,TRBV7-3,TRBD2,TGTGCCAGCACCGGTAGCGGGTCCGGGGAGCTGTTTTTT,CASTGSGSGELFF
TRBJ2-7,NA,TRBV9,TRBD2,TGTGCCAGCAGCGGACGGCTAGCGGGAACGTTGAACGAGCAGTACTTC,CASSGRLAGTLNEQYF
TRBJ2-1,NA,TRBV19,NA,TGTGCCAGCCGACAGTCCTACAATGAGCAGTTCTTC,CASRQSYNEQFF
TRBJ2-7,NA,TRBV19,TRBD1,TGTGCCAGTAGGCCGGGACAGGGTTTCGAGCAGTACTTC,CASRPGQGFEQYF
TRBJ2-3,NA,TRBV7-2,NA,TGTGCCAGCAGCCCTGATCGGGCGCAGTATTTT,CASSPDRAQYF
TRBJ1-5,few,TRBV7-2,TRBD1,TGTGCCAGCAGCCGGGGACAGGGGCTACGGCAGCCCCAGCATTTT,CASSRGQGLRQPQHF
TRBJ2-5,NA,TRBV19,NA,TGTGCCACCGTGGGCGTCCCAGAGACCCAGTACTTC,CATVGVPETQYF
TRBJ1-2,NA,TRBV19,NA,TGTGCCAGTAGTCAGCGGGAGAGCGGCCTTGACTATGGCTACACCTTC,CASSQRESGLDYGYTF
TRBJ2-7,NA,TRBV6-1,TRBD2,TGTGCCAGCAGTCGGACTAGCGGGGGGACCTACGAGCAGTACTTC,CASSRTSGGTYEQYF
TRBJ1-5,NA,TRBV28,NA,TGTGCCAGCAGGCCTGACAGACCGCCCCAGCATTTT,CASRPDRPPQHF
TRBJ1-1,NA,TRBV7-8,NA,TGTGCCAGCAGCTCTGAACACCTTGAAGCTTTCTTT,CASSSEHLEAFF
TRBJ2-1,NA,TRBV4-3,TRBD1,TGCGCCAGCAGCCGGTTAACAGGGGGCTATGAGCAGTTCTTC,CASSRLTGGYEQFF
TRBJ2-7,NA,TRBV28,NA,TGTGCCAGCAGTTTAGGACAGACCTACGAGCAGTACTTC,CASSLGQTYEQYF
TRBJ2-7,NA,TRBV9,NA,TGTGCCAGCAGCGCCTACAGCTCCTACGAGCAGTACTTC,CASSAYSSYEQYF
TRBJ2-1,NA,TRBV28,NA,TGTGCCAGCAGTCCCCGAGGAAGCTCCTACAATGAGCAGTTCTTC,CASSPRGSSYNEQFF
TRBJ2-3,NA,TRBV2,TRBD2,TGTGCCAGCAGTGATGGGACTAGTTATGATACGCAGTATTTT,CASSDGTSYDTQYF
TRBJ1-3,NA,TRBV7-8,NA,TGTGCCAGCAGCTGGAGGTCGGGAGACTCTGGAAACACCATATATTTT,CASSWRSGDSGNTIYF
TRBJ2-3,NA,TRBV19,TRBD2,TGTGCCAGTAGGGCTAGCGGGAGGGCGTGGGGAGATACGCAGTATTTT,CASRASGRAWGDTQYF
TRBJ1-1,NA,TRBV27,TRBD1,TGTGCCAGCGCCAACAACAGGGGGATAAAAACTGAAGCTTTCTTT,CASANNRGIKTEAFF
TRBJ2-1,NA,TRBV5-1,NA,TGCGCCAGCAGCCGAGGTGGGGGGGCGGACAATGAGCAGTTCTTC,CASSRGGGADNEQFF
TRBJ2-3,NA,TRBV30,NA,TGTGCCTGGAGTAGTCCCAACAGGGGCACAGATACGCAGTATTTT,CAWSSPNRGTDTQYF
TRBJ2-7,NA,TRBV11-3,TRBD1,TGTGCCAGCAGCGGCGGGGGACAGGGATCCTACGAGCAGTACTTC,CASSGGGQGSYEQYF
TRBJ1-5,NA,TRBV6-1,TRBD1,TGTGCCAGCAGTGCTGGGACAGTTAATCAGCCCCAGCATTTT,CASSAGTVNQPQHF
TRBJ1-1,NA,TRBV7-8,NA,TGTGCCAGCAGCTTGATGGACACTTCTATCAACACTGAAGCTTTCTTT,CASSLMDTSINTEAFF
TRBJ1-2,NA,TRBV7-9,NA,TGTGCCAGCAGCCTCTGGGCGGGAGGCGATAACTATGGCTACACCTTC,CASSLWAGGDNYGYTF
TRBJ2-1,NA,TRBV4-1,TRBD2,TGCGCCAGCAGCCAAGAAAGATCACTAGCGGGGCTAAATGAGCAGTTCTTC,CASSQERSLAGLNEQFF
TRBJ2-3,NA,TRBV30,NA,TGTGCCTGGAGTGCTGACTTGTACACAGATACGCAGTATTTT,CAWSADLYTDTQYF
TRBJ2-3,NA,TRBV27,NA,TGTGCCAGCAGTTCCACCGGTCCAGATACGCAGTATTTT,CASSSTGPDTQYF
TRBJ2-3,NA,TRBV6-5,NA,TGTGCCAGCAGTCGTAGACTAGAGACTGATACGCAGTATTTT,CASSRRLETDTQYF